The rows below give T cell receptor beta chains drawn from one sample of a study of CD8+ T cells in alopecia areata. Sequencing was performed with immunoSEQ multiplex PCR; in TCRdb, only in-frame clones are kept and a portion is missing. The repertoire consists of approximately 150,000 clones, with less than 65% occurring once and the leading ten covering 35% to 40%. The sequenced sample consisted of CD8+ T cells sorted from blood. The receptors shown here come from a human donor in good health. CDR3s include the opening cysteine and the closing phenylalanine or tryptophan. Fields, in order: clone size, J gene, V gene, D gene, CDR3 protein, CDR3 DNA. D genes are given only for firm matches. A row's size may be missing; if present it is once, few, many or a size class.

>once|TRBJ2-7|TRBV5-1|TRBD2
CASSLLNSGSDEQYF
TGCGCCAGCAGCTTGTTGAATAGCGGGAGCGACGAGCAGTACTTC
>NA|TRBJ2-7|TRBV30|NA
CAWTDGRNYEQYF
TGTGCCTGGACCGATGGGCGGAACTACGAGCAGTACTTC
>NA|TRBJ2-7|TRBV5-6|NA
CASSAGQSYEQYF
TGTGCCAGCAGCGCGGGACAGTCCTACGAGCAGTACTTC
>NA|TRBJ1-1|TRBV29-1|NA
CSVVLGTEAFF
TGCAGCGTTGTTCTGGGAACTGAAGCTTTCTTT
>NA|TRBJ1-1|TRBV28|NA
CASRRGTEAFF
TGTGCCAGCAGGAGGGGGACTGAAGCTTTCTTT
>NA|TRBJ1-4|TRBV28|NA
CASSPPSREKLFF
TGTGCCAGCAGTCCCCCATCACGGGAAAAACTGTTTTTT
>NA|TRBJ2-1|TRBV30|TRBD2
CAWSGLAGEQFF
TGTGCCTGGAGTGGACTAGCGGGGGAGCAGTTCTTC
>few|TRBJ1-1|TRBV9|TRBD1
CASSVEGQGNTEAFF
TGTGCCAGCAGCGTAGAAGGACAGGGGAACACTGAAGCTTTCTTT
>NA|TRBJ2-3|TRBV7-2|NA
CASSSSTGGTDTQYF
TGTGCCAGCAGCTCCTCGACGGGGGGCACAGATACGCAGTATTTT
>NA|TRBJ2-3|TRBV4-2|TRBD2
CASSQGLAGGRDNTDTQYF
TGTGCCAGCAGCCAAGGACTAGCGGGAGGGCGGGATAACACAGATACGCAGTATTTT
>NA|TRBJ2-7|TRBV10-3|TRBD2
CAISPIAGVYEQYF
TGTGCCATCAGTCCCATAGCGGGAGTCTACGAGCAGTACTTC
>once|TRBJ2-5|TRBV27|NA
CASSLLGPGETQYF
TGTGCCAGCAGTTTACTGGGACCGGGAGAGACCCAGTACTTC
>NA|TRBJ2-3|TRBV4-1|NA
CASSDGLTMTDTQYF
TGCGCCAGCAGCGATGGACTCACAATGACAGATACGCAGTATTTT
>NA|TRBJ2-7|TRBV27|TRBD1
CASGTAPFEQYF
TGTGCCAGCGGGACAGCTCCTTTCGAGCAGTACTTC
>NA|TRBJ2-1|TRBV29-1|TRBD2
CSVEGAASGRPPNEQFF
TGCAGCGTTGAAGGGGCCGCGAGCGGGAGGCCCCCCAATGAGCAGTTCTTC
>once|TRBJ2-7|TRBV11-2|TRBD2
CASSFSGGSYEQYF
TGTGCCAGCAGCTTCAGCGGGGGCTCCTACGAGCAGTACTTC
>NA|TRBJ2-7|TRBV30|TRBD1
CAWSRDSSYEQYF
TGTGCCTGGAGTCGGGACAGCTCCTACGAGCAGTACTTC
>NA|TRBJ2-7|TRBV14|NA
CASSLRGVDYEQYF
TGTGCCAGCAGCCTTCGCGGGGTCGACTACGAGCAGTACTTC
>NA|TRBJ2-1|TRBV9|NA
CASSPRGRESYNEQFF
TGTGCCAGCAGCCCTCGGGGGCGGGAGAGTTACAATGAGCAGTTCTTC
>NA|TRBJ2-6|TRBV29-1|NA
CSVEDTQGPGANVLTF
TGCAGCGTTGAAGATACCCAGGGTCCTGGGGCCAACGTCCTGACTTTC
>NA|TRBJ2-1|TRBV15|TRBD2
CATSRGLDTSGALF
TGTGCCACCAGCAGAGGCCTGGATACTAGCGGGGCCCTCTTC
>NA|TRBJ2-3|TRBV11-1|NA
CASSPIRGRTDTQYF
TGTGCCAGCAGCCCCATCAGAGGGCGCACAGATACGCAGTATTTT
>few|TRBJ2-7|TRBV2|NA
CASSVYEQYF
TGTGCCAGCAGTGTGTACGAGCAGTACTTC
>few|TRBJ2-7|TRBV27|NA
CASSWGPGTYEQYF
TGTGCCAGCAGCTGGGGACCGGGGACCTACGAGCAGTACTTC
>NA|TRBJ1-2|TRBV5-4|TRBD1
CASSSDRDGYTF
TGTGCCAGCAGCTCCGACAGGGATGGCTACACCTTC
>NA|TRBJ2-5|TRBV7-9|TRBD2
CASRENPGLADETQYF
TGTGCCAGCAGAGAGAACCCGGGACTAGCTGACGAGACCCAGTACTTC
>NA|TRBJ2-3|TRBV9|TRBD2
CASSVSGSLTDTQYF
TGTGCCAGCAGCGTTAGCGGGTCCCTCACAGATACGCAGTATTTT
>few|TRBJ2-1|TRBV29-1|TRBD2
CSASTSGRSNEQFF
TGCAGCGCAAGTACTAGCGGGAGATCGAATGAGCAGTTCTTC